This T cell receptor (beta chain) was sequenced during a study of cytomegalovirus exposure and HLA in healthy donors. Overall study findings and caveats: In a later analysis, first-cohort TCR clusters were found to tend to co-occur in the roughly 120 validation repertoires.

On this clone itself: Its antigen is not identified.

The CDR3 consists of 15 residues. Trimming shortened V by 2 bases and J by 6 bases, and 14 bases separated the two germline ends. In germline, CDR1 is MNHEY, CDR2 SVGAGI. The assay was immunoSEQ multiplex PCR, and TCRdb's table has in-frame clones only and misses some. The table shows about 120,000 clones, with roughly 89% occurring only once. The J gene is TRBJ1-5, the V gene TRBV6-5; D is possibly TRBD1 (6 bases). The sequence came from a woman aged 18-35 years in good health and CMV-seronegative. What was sequenced was PBMCs. For the CDR3, the DNA is TGTGCCAGCAGTTACCTGACAGGCCCTGGTCAGCCCCAGCATTTT. It is translated as CASSYLTGPGQPQHF.